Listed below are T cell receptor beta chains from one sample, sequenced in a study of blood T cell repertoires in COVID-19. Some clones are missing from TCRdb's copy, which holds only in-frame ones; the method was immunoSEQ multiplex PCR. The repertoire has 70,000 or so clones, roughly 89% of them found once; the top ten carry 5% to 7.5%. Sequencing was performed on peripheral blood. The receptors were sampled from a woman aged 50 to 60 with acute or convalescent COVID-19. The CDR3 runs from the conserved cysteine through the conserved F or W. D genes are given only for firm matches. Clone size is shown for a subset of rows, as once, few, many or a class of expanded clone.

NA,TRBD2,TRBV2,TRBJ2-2,CASSLLAARNTGELFF,TGTGCCAGCAGCCTTCTAGCGGCGAGGAACACCGGGGAGCTGTTTTTT
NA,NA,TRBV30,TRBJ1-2,CAWSVGVGYTF,TGTGCCTGGAGTGTAGGGGTCGGCTACACCTTC
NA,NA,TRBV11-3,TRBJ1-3,CASSLSDTGSGNTIYF,TGTGCCAGCAGCTTAAGCGATACAGGGTCTGGAAACACCATATATTTT
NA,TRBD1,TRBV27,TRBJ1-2,CASSSFRGLDGYTF,TGTGCCAGCAGTTCATTCAGGGGGCTGGATGGCTACACCTTC
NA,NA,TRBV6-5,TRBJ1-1,CASRRQALNTEAFF,TGTGCCAGCAGGCGACAGGCATTAAACACTGAAGCTTTCTTT
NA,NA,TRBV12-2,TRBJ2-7,CASRPPRRESYEQYF,TGTGCAAGTCGCCCCCCCCGACGGGAGTCCTACGAGCAGTACTTC
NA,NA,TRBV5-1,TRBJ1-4,CASSLQGNEKLFF,TGCGCCAGCAGCCTACAGGGTAATGAAAAACTGTTTTTT
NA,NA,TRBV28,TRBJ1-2,CASSPPLHGYTF,TGTGCCAGCAGCCCCCCCCTCCATGGCTACACCTTC
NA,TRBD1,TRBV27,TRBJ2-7,CASSLGAEGAVQYF,TGTGCCAGCAGTTTAGGGGCCGAGGGGGCGGTGCAGTACTTC
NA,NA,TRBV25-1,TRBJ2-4,CASSGGFDIQYF,TGTGCCAGCAGTGGAGGGTTTGACATTCAGTACTTC
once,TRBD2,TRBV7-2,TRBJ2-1,CASSLLSGISYNEQFF,TGTGCCAGCAGCTTACTTAGCGGGATATCCTACAATGAGCAGTTCTTC
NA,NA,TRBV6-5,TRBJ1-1,CASSPRARDTEAFF,TGTGCCAGCAGTCCGAGGGCCCGGGACACTGAAGCTTTCTTT
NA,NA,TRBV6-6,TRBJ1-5,CASRNLDNQPQHF,TGTGCCAGCAGAAACTTAGACAATCAGCCCCAGCATTTT
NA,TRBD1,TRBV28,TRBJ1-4,CASLQGNNEKLFF,TGTGCCAGCCTACAGGGGAACAATGAAAAACTGTTTTTT
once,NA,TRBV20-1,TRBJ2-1,CSASGRGREGGSSYNEQFF,TGCAGTGCAAGTGGTAGGGGGCGCGAGGGGGGAAGCTCCTACAATGAGCAGTTCTTC
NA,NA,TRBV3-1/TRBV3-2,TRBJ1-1,CASSQVSLGRGRTEAFF,TGTGCCAGCAGCCAAGTTTCGTTGGGCAGGGGAAGGACTGAAGCTTTCTTT
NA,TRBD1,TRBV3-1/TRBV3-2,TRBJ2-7,CATQGSYEQYF,TGTGCCACACAGGGGAGCTACGAGCAGTACTTC
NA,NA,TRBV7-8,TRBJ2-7,CASSLESRSYEQYF,TGTGCCAGCAGCTTAGAATCCCGCTCCTACGAGCAGTACTTC
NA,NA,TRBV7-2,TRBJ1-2,CASSPNARGRGYTF,TGTGCCAGCAGCCCGAACGCCAGGGGTAGAGGCTACACCTTC
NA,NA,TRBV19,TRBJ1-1,CASRDTVNTEAFF,TGTGCCAGCCGGGACACCGTCAACACTGAAGCTTTCTTT
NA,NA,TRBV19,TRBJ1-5,CASSIGQGLGQPQHF,TGTGCCAGTAGTATAGGGCAGGGACTCGGTCAGCCCCAGCATTTT
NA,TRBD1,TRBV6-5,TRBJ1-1,CASSYSDRGGTEAFF,TGTGCCAGCAGTTACTCTGACAGGGGTGGCACTGAAGCTTTCTTT
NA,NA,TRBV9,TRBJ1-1,CASSATGASNTEAFF,TGTGCCAGCAGCGCGACAGGAGCCTCAAACACTGAAGCTTTCTTT
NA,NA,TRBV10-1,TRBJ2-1,CASSGTTPGSYNEQFF,TGCGCCAGCAGTGGGACTACTCCGGGCTCCTACAATGAGCAGTTCTTC
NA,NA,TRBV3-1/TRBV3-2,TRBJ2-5,CATAAGQVREETQYF,TGTGCCACCGCGGCGGGGCAGGTTCGGGAAGAGACCCAGTACTTC
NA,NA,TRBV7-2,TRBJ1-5,CASSLGGSGQPQHF,TGTGCCAGCAGCTTAGGCGGAAGTGGTCAGCCCCAGCATTTT